One and the same sample provided the 3 T cell receptor beta chains below, sequenced in a study of CD8 T cell repertoires and HIV-1 epitope variants. Sequencing used immunoSEQ multiplex PCR; TCRdb keeps in-frame clones, though not all of them. This table holds more than 85,000 clones, roughly 81% found once. Sequencing was performed on uncultured baseline CD8+ T cells from peripheral blood mononuclear cells (PBMCs). The receptors stem from a male donor with HIV.

V is TRBV28 and J is TRBJ1-1; possible D gene TRBD1, 5 bases. The V and J ends lost 4 bases and 3 bases respectively, with 9 bases between them. The CDR3 runs 13 residues. Germline loops: CDR1 MDHEN, CDR2 SYDVKM. The CDR3 DNA follows: TGTGCCAGCAGTTCCCCAGGGTACACTGAAGCTTTCTTT. Its protein product is CASSSPGYTEAFF.

V and J are TRBV6-5 and TRBJ1-3, with D maybe TRBD1 (5 bases). The CDR3 runs to 15 residues. Per germline, CDR1 MNHEY and CDR2 SVGAGI. Trimming took off 5 bases at V and 0 bases at J, with 11 bases between the two ends. The CDR3 nucleotides are TGTGCCAGCAGTCGCCGGGACGGCTCTGGAAACACCATATATTTT. Encoded protein: CASSRRDGSGNTIYF.

This chain joins TRBV10-2 and TRBJ1-1; D is unclear. The CDR3 covers 13 residues. V gave up 6 bases and J gave up 1 base, with 9 bases separating them. Germline V gene sequence: CDR1 WSHSY, CDR2 SAAADI. The CDR3, as DNA: TGCGCCAGCAGGGGAGACCCGAACACTGAAGCTTTCTTT. Its translation: CASRGDPNTEAFF.